This T cell receptor beta chain was found in a study of cytomegalovirus exposure and HLA in healthy donors. The study's findings and limits: Based on reports, TCR beta sequences accurately predicted HLA-A and HLA-B alleles for most subjects. Later work showed greater clonal expansion in HLA-associated TCR beta chains than in equally common others. Earlier results showed most TCR beta V segments being productive about 87% or about 30% of the time.

With 6 bases removed from V and 1 base from J, the gap between germline ends came to 9 bases. This CDR3 has 13 residues. Germline V gene sequence: CDR1 LNHDA, CDR2 SQIVND (reference sequence). Notes on this clone: Its antigen is as yet unknown.

The primer mix had 60 Vbeta and 13 Jbeta primers. TCRdb's table, derived via immunoSEQ multiplex PCR, lists solely in-frame clones and lacks some. The repertoire holds 110,000 or so clones, 82% seen once, with roughly 2.6% in the top ten. Sequenced sample: PBMCs. The receptor's source is a woman aged 18-29 years in good health and CMV-seronegative. This chain links TRBV19 with TRBJ1-1; D gene unclear. CDR3 protein: CASSSTGNTEAFF. The CDR3 coding sequence is TGTGCCAGTAGCTCAACGGGGAACACTGAAGCTTTCTTT.